The rows below give T cell receptor beta chains drawn from one sample of a study of shared clonotypes between healthy human individuals. The protocol was immunoSEQ multiplex PCR, while the TCRdb copy is restricted to in-frame clones and leaves out a portion. The sample lists around 2.3 million clones; approximately 96% were seen once. Sample: naive CD4+ T cells sorted from blood. These receptors originate from a young man in good health. Each CDR3 is given with its conserved first and last residue. D genes are given only for firm matches. Not all rows give a size; the values are once, few, many and, for expanded clones, a class.

size: NA; D: NA; V: TRBV7-9; J: TRBJ2-5; DNA: TGTGCCAGCAGCTTAGTCGGGGAGACCCAGTACTTC; CDR3: CASSLVGETQYF
size: NA; D: NA; V: TRBV7-2; J: TRBJ1-1; DNA: TGTGCCAGCAGCTTAGTCAGGTACACTGAAGCTTTCTTT; CDR3: CASSLVRYTEAFF
size: NA; D: NA; V: TRBV7-2; J: TRBJ2-3; DNA: TGTGCCAGCAGGCGCACAGATACGCAGTATTTT; CDR3: CASRRTDTQYF
size: NA; D: NA; V: TRBV29-1; J: TRBJ2-3; DNA: TGCAGCGTTGACTCGGGGCCTAGCACAGATACGCAGTATTTT; CDR3: CSVDSGPSTDTQYF
size: NA; D: TRBD2; V: TRBV5-3; J: TRBJ2-7; DNA: TGTGCCAGAAGCTTGGGCAGGTTGAATAGCGGGAGGGCCTACGAGCAGTACTTC; CDR3: CARSLGRLNSGRAYEQYF
size: NA; D: NA; V: TRBV7-9; J: TRBJ2-5; DNA: TGTGCCAGCAGCTTCACAGGGAGGGAGACCCAGTACTTC; CDR3: CASSFTGRETQYF
size: NA; D: NA; V: TRBV5-1; J: TRBJ1-2; DNA: TGCGCCAGCAGCCTGACAGACAGAACCGACTATGGCTACACCTTC; CDR3: CASSLTDRTDYGYTF
size: NA; D: NA; V: TRBV7-6; J: TRBJ1-6; DNA: TGTGCCAGCAGCTCCCAAACAGATTCACCCCTCCACTTT; CDR3: CASSSQTDSPLHF
size: NA; D: NA; V: TRBV7-2; J: TRBJ1-2; DNA: TGTGCCAGCAGCTCGGGGACGGTAAACTATGGCTACACCTTC; CDR3: CASSSGTVNYGYTF
size: NA; D: TRBD2; V: TRBV5-1; J: TRBJ2-3; DNA: TGCGCCAGCAGCTTGGAAGGGAGGACTAGCGGGGGCAGCACAGATACGCAGTATTTT; CDR3: CASSLEGRTSGGSTDTQYF
size: NA; D: TRBD2; V: TRBV18; J: TRBJ2-1; DNA: TGTGCCAGCTCACCACCGTTCAGCGGGGGGGCCGGTGAGCAGTTCTTC; CDR3: CASSPPFSGGAGEQFF
size: NA; D: TRBD1; V: TRBV28; J: TRBJ1-2; DNA: TGTGCCAGCAGTTTCGGAGGGGGCAACTATGGCTACACCTTC; CDR3: CASSFGGGNYGYTF
size: once; D: TRBD1; V: TRBV5-4; J: TRBJ1-4; DNA: TGTGCCAGCAGCTTCGGGACAGATGAAAAACTGTTTTTT; CDR3: CASSFGTDEKLFF
size: few; D: NA; V: TRBV5-6; J: TRBJ2-5; DNA: TGTGCCAGCACCGAAACAGGGTTTTGGGAGACCCAGTACTTC; CDR3: CASTETGFWETQYF
size: NA; D: TRBD1; V: TRBV5-1; J: TRBJ1-5; DNA: TGCGCCAGCAGCTTGGAGACAGGGTATCGGAGCAATCAGCCCCAGCATTTT; CDR3: CASSLETGYRSNQPQHF
size: NA; D: NA; V: TRBV6-1; J: TRBJ2-7; DNA: TGTGCCAGCAGTGCCGCAGGGACCGAGCAGTACTTC; CDR3: CASSAAGTEQYF
size: NA; D: NA; V: TRBV7-2; J: TRBJ1-3; DNA: TGTGCCAGCAGCTTTTCGCCAGGGACTGGAAACACCATATATTTT; CDR3: CASSFSPGTGNTIYF
size: NA; D: NA; V: TRBV6-6; J: TRBJ2-7; DNA: TGTGCCAGCAGTTACGAGACCTACGAGCAGTACTTC; CDR3: CASSYETYEQYF
size: NA; D: NA; V: TRBV9; J: TRBJ2-1; DNA: TGTGCCAGCAGCCCCAGAGGGGAGAACTCCTACAATGAGCAGTTCTTC; CDR3: CASSPRGENSYNEQFF
size: NA; D: TRBD2; V: TRBV5-1; J: TRBJ2-5; DNA: TGCGCCAGCAGCTTGAGGGCCCGGACTAGCGGGGGGCGAGAGACCCAGTACTTC; CDR3: CASSLRARTSGGRETQYF
size: NA; D: NA; V: TRBV5-1; J: TRBJ2-7; DNA: TGCGCCAGCAGCTTGGCGGAGGGGTCCTACGAGCAGTACTTC; CDR3: CASSLAEGSYEQYF
size: NA; D: TRBD1; V: TRBV5-1; J: TRBJ2-7; DNA: TGCGCCAGCAGCGCCGGACAGGGGAGCTCCTACGAGCAGTACTTC; CDR3: CASSAGQGSSYEQYF
size: NA; D: TRBD1; V: TRBV9; J: TRBJ1-1; DNA: TGTGCCAGCAGCGTAGAGGGACAGGGGAAATCTGAAGCTTTCTTT; CDR3: CASSVEGQGKSEAFF
size: NA; D: TRBD1; V: TRBV6-6; J: TRBJ2-3; DNA: TGTGCCAGCAGCCCGGGACAGGCAAAAACAGATACGCAGTATTTT; CDR3: CASSPGQAKTDTQYF
size: NA; D: NA; V: TRBV21-1; J: TRBJ2-5; DNA: TGTGCCAGCAGCAGGGAGCGGGAGGGCCAGGAGACCCAGTACTTC; CDR3: CASSREREGQETQYF
size: NA; D: NA; V: TRBV2; J: TRBJ1-2; DNA: TGTGCCAGCAGTGTGGAGGGATGGGGCTATGGCTACACCTTC; CDR3: CASSVEGWGYGYTF
size: once; D: NA; V: TRBV10-3; J: TRBJ1-1; DNA: TGTGCCATCAGTGACACAGGAGGGGGACCTGGGGCTTTCTTT; CDR3: CAISDTGGGPGAFF
size: once; D: TRBD1; V: TRBV7-8; J: TRBJ1-6; DNA: TGTGCCAGCACCGAACAGCCAGGGGGTGGTTCACCCCTCCACTTT; CDR3: CASTEQPGGGSPLHF
size: once; D: NA; V: TRBV30; J: TRBJ2-7; DNA: TGTGCCTGGAGACGAAGAGCGGCCTACGAGCAGTACTTC; CDR3: CAWRRRAAYEQYF
size: few; D: NA; V: TRBV7-9; J: TRBJ1-5; DNA: TGTGCCAGCAGCTTTGGGGGGCGCAATCAGCCCCAGCATTTT; CDR3: CASSFGGRNQPQHF
size: NA; D: TRBD1; V: TRBV28; J: TRBJ1-6; DNA: TGTGCCAGCAGTTTATTCCCCGGACAGGGTAACTCACCCCTCCACTTT; CDR3: CASSLFPGQGNSPLHF
size: NA; D: NA; V: TRBV12-5; J: TRBJ1-1; DNA: TGTGCTAGTGGTATTCCGGCTTTCTTT; CDR3: CASGIPAFF
size: NA; D: NA; V: TRBV18; J: TRBJ2-2; DNA: TGTGCCAGCTCAGACCCTTCCATAGGGGGACGGGAGCTGTTTTTT; CDR3: CASSDPSIGGRELFF
size: NA; D: NA; V: TRBV5-1; J: TRBJ2-1; DNA: TGCGCCAGCAGCTTGGCAAGGGGGACAAATTCCTACAATGAGCAGTTCTTC; CDR3: CASSLARGTNSYNEQFF
size: NA; D: TRBD1; V: TRBV6-5; J: TRBJ1-6; DNA: TGTGCCAGCAGTTATAGGGACAGCTCACCCCTCCACTTT; CDR3: CASSYRDSSPLHF
size: few; D: TRBD1; V: TRBV30; J: TRBJ1-2; DNA: TGTGCCACGTCCCGGGACAGTGTCTATGGCTACACCTTC; CDR3: CATSRDSVYGYTF
size: NA; D: TRBD2; V: TRBV4-2; J: TRBJ2-3; DNA: TGTGCCAGCAGCCAGACGCTAGCGGGGTGGGGAGATACGCAGTATTTT; CDR3: CASSQTLAGWGDTQYF
size: NA; D: NA; V: TRBV7-2; J: TRBJ2-7; DNA: TGTGCCAGCAGCTCCCAAATCTACGAGCAGTACTTC; CDR3: CASSSQIYEQYF
size: NA; D: TRBD1; V: TRBV2; J: TRBJ1-4; DNA: TGTGCCAGTAATAAAAACAGGGGGACTAATGAAAAACTGTTTTTT; CDR3: CASNKNRGTNEKLFF
size: NA; D: TRBD1; V: TRBV9; J: TRBJ2-1; DNA: TGTGCCAGCAGCGTTGGACAGGGACCTTACAATGAGCAGTTCTTC; CDR3: CASSVGQGPYNEQFF
size: NA; D: NA; V: TRBV28; J: TRBJ1-5; DNA: TGTGCCAGCAGTTTATACGGCAGGGACCAGCCCCAGCATTTT; CDR3: CASSLYGRDQPQHF
size: NA; D: NA; V: TRBV4-1; J: TRBJ1-2; DNA: TGCGCCAGCAGCCCCCCTCTGGACTATGGCTACACCTTC; CDR3: CASSPPLDYGYTF
size: NA; D: TRBD1; V: TRBV11-3; J: TRBJ1-2; DNA: TGTGCCAGCAGCGCGGACAGGGGGACCTATGGCTACACCTTC; CDR3: CASSADRGTYGYTF